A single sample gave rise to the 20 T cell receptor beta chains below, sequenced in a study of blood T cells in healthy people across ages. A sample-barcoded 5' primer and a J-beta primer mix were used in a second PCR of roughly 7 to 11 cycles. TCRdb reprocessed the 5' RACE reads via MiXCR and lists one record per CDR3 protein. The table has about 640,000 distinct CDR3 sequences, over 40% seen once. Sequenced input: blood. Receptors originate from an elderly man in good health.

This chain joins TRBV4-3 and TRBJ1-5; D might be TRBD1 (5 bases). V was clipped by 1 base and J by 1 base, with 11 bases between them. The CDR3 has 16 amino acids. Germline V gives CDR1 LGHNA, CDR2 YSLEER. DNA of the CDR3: TGCGCCAGCAGCCAAGGAAGGGACCCAAGCAATCAGCCCCAGCATTTT. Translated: CASSQGRDPSNQPQHF.

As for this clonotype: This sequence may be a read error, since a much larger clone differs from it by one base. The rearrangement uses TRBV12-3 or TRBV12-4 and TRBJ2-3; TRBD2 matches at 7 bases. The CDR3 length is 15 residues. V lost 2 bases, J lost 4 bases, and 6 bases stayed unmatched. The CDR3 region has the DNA TGTGCCAGCAGTTTACAAGCGGGAAGGGCAGATACGCAGTATTTT. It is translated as CASSLQAGRADTQYF.

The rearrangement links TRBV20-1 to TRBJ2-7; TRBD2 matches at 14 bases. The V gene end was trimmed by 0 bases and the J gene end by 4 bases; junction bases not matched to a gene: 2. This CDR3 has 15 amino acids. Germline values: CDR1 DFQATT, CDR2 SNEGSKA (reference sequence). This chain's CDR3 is CSARETSGRGYEQYF. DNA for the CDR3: TGCAGTGCTAGAGAGACTAGCGGGAGGGGATACGAGCAGTACTTC.

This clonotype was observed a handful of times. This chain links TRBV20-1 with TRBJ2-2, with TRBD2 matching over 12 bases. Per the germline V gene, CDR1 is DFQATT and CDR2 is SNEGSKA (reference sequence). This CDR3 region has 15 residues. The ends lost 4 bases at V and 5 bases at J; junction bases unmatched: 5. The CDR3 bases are TGCAGTGCTAAGACTAGCGGGAGTTGGACCGGGGAGCTGTTTTTT. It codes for CSAKTSGSWTGELFF.

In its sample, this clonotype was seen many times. The CDR3 here is CASSYYRGSYEQYF. CDR3 DNA: TGTGCCAGCAGTTATTACAGGGGGTCTTACGAGCAGTACTTC. The chain uses TRBV12-3 or TRBV12-4 and TRBJ2-7; 8 nucleotides match TRBD1. Losses at the gene ends were 4 bases for V and 4 bases for J; bases not matched to a gene: 6. This CDR3 has 14 residues.

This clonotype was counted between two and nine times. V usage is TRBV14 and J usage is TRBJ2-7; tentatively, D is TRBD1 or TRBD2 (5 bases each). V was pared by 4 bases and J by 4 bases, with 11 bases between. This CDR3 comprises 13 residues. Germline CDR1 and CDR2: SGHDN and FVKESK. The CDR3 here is CASSPSWGYEQYF. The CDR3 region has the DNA TGTGCCAGCAGCCCCAGTTGGGGGTACGAGCAGTACTTC.

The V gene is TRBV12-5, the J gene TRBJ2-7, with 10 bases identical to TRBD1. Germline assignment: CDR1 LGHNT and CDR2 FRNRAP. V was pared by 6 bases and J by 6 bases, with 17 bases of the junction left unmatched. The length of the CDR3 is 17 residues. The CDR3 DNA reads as TGTGCTAGTGGATACACTACTCCGGGACAGGGGCTCTTCGAGCAGTACTTC. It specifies CASGYTTPGQGLFEQYF.

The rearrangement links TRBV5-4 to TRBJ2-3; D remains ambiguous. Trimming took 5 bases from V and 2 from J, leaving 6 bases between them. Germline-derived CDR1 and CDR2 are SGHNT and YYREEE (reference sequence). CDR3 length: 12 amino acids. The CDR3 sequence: CASRGFTDTQYF. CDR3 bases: TGTGCCAGCAGGGGTTTCACAGATACGCAGTATTTT.

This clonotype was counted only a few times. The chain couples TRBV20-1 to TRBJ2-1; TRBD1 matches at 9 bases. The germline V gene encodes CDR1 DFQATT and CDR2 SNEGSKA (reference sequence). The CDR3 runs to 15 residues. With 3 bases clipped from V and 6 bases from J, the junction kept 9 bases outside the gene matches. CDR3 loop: CSASTLQQGANEQFF. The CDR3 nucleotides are TGCAGTGCTAGTACTCTTCAACAGGGGGCCAATGAGCAGTTCTTC.

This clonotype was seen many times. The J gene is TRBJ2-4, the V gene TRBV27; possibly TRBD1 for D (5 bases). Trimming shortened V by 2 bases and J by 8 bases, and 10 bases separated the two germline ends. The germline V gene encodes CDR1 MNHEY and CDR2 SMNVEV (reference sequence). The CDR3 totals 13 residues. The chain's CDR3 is CASSLQGTDIQYF. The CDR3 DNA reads TGTGCCAGCAGTTTACAGGGAACGGACATTCAGTACTTC.

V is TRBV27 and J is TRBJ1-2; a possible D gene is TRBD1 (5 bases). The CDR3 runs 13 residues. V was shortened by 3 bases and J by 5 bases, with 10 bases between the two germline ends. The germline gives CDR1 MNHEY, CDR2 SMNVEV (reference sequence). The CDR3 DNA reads TGTGCCAGCAGTTTTGACAGACTATATGGCTACACCTTC. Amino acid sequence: CASSFDRLYGYTF.

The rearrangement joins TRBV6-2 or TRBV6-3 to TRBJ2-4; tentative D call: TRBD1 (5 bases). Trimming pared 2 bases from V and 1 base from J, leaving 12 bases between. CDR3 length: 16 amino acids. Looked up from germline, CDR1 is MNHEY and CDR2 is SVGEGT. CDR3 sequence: CASSYSQGRAKNIQYF. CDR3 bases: TGTGCCAGCAGTTACAGCCAGGGTAGGGCCAAAAACATTCAGTACTTC.

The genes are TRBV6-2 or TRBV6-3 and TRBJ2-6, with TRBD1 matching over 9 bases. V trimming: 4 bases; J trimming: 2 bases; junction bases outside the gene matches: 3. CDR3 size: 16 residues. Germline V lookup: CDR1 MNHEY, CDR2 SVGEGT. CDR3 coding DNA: TGTGCCAGCAGTTCCGGGACAGGGACTGGGGCCAACGTCCTGACTTTC. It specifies CASSSGTGTGANVLTF.

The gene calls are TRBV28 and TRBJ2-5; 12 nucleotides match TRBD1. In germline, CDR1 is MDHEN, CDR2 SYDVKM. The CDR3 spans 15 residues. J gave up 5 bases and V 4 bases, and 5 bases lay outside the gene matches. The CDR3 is CASSSGQGASETQYF. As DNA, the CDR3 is TGTGCCAGCAGTTCGGGACAGGGGGCATCTGAGACCCAGTACTTC.

CDR3 nucleotides: TGTGCCAGCAGCTTAGGAGGTTTGGCACTTTTGGAGCAGTTCTTC. Its protein product is CASSLGGLALLEQFF. V usage is TRBV7-9 and J usage is TRBJ2-1; the D is unclear. The V and J ends lost 1 base and 10 bases respectively, with 17 bases between them. Germline V gene lookup returns CDR1 SEHNR and CDR2 FQNEAQ (reference sequence). This CDR3 is built from 15 residues.

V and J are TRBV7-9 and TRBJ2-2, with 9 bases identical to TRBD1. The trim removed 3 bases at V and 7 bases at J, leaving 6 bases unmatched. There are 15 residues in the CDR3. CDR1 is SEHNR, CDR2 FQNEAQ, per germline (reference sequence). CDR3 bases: TGTGCCAGCAGCTTTACAGGGGGCGTGAGCGGGGAGCTGTTTTTT. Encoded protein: CASSFTGGVSGELFF.

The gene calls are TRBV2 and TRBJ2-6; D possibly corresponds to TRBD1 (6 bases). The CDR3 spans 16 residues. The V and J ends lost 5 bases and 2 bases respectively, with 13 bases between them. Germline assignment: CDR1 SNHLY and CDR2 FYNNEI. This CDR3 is CASSPTGYTGANVLTF. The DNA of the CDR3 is TGTGCCAGCAGTCCGACAGGTTATACTGGGGCCAACGTCCTGACTTTC.

The CDR3 spells CASSAGRQGRIYEQYF. CDR3 coding DNA: TGTGCCAGCAGCGCGGGGAGACAGGGTAGAATCTACGAGCAGTACTTC. The V and J genes are TRBV9 and TRBJ2-7; 7 nucleotides line up with TRBD1. V gave up 3 bases and J gave up 3 bases; unmatched junction bases: 12. The CDR3 covers 16 residues. From germline, CDR1 is SGDLS and CDR2 YYNGEE.

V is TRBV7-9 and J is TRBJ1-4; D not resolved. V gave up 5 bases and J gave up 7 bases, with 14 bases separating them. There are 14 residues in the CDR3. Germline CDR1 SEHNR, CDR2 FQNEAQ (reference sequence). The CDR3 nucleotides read TGTGCCAGCAGCCGTCGATCAACGGGTGAAAAACTGTTTTTT. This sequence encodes CASSRRSTGEKLFF.

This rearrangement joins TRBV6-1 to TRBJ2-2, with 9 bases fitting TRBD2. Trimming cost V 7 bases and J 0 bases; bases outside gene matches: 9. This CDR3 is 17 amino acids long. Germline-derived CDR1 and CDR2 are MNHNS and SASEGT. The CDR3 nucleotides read TGTGCCAGCAAAGGGATAGCGGGGGCCGCGAACACCGGGGAGCTGTTTTTT. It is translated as CASKGIAGAANTGELFF.